Listed below are T cell receptor beta chains from one sample, sequenced in a study of Tregs in tolerant kidney transplant recipients. The protocol was immunoSEQ multiplex PCR, while the TCRdb copy is restricted to in-frame clones and leaves out a portion. The table shows some 100,000 clones, with 85% to 95% occurring only once. Material for sequencing was CD4+ T cells from blood. These TCRs come from a human donor in good health. Each CDR3 is given with its conserved first and last residue. D genes are given only for firm matches. Some rows mark clone size as missing; the rest say once, few, many or name a class of expanded clone.

cdr3_aa | cdr3_nt | d_call | j_call | clone_size | v_call
CASSLGRGAASGNTIYF | TGTGCCAGCAGCTTAGGACGGGGCGCGGCGAGTGGAAACACCATATATTTT | - | TRBJ1-3 | - | TRBV11-3
CASSLALLASETQYF | TGTGCCAGCAGCTTAGCTCTGCTAGCGTCAGAGACCCAGTACTTC | - | TRBJ2-5 | - | TRBV11-2
CATSRPEVGGVIQYF | TGTGCCACCAGCAGACCGGAGGTAGGGGGTGTAATTCAGTACTTC | - | TRBJ2-4 | - | TRBV15
CASSLGLAGSGEQFF | TGCGCCAGCAGCTTGGGACTAGCGGGATCGGGTGAGCAGTTCTTC | TRBD2 | TRBJ2-1 | - | TRBV5-1
CASSSRTDTQYF | TGTGCCAGCAGCTCCCGCACAGATACGCAGTATTTT | - | TRBJ2-3 | - | TRBV7-2
CASFPARVNTEAFF | TGTGCCAGCTTCCCCGCAAGGGTGAACACTGAAGCTTTCTTT | - | TRBJ1-1 | - | TRBV6-5
CASGNTQGISYNEQFF | TGTGCTAGTGGTAATACACAGGGGATCTCCTACAATGAGCAGTTCTTC | TRBD1 | TRBJ2-1 | - | TRBV12-5
CASSLSSWGRSNYGYTF | TGTGCCAGCAGCTTGTCTTCTTGGGGCAGAAGTAACTATGGCTACACCTTC | - | TRBJ1-2 | once | TRBV11-2
CASSGYHGELFF | TGTGCCTCTTCAGGGTATCACGGGGAGCTGTTTTTT | - | TRBJ2-2 | few | TRBV30
CASSPAFRRGSEAFF | TGTGCCAGCAGCCCCGCTTTCCGCAGGGGGTCGGAAGCTTTCTTT | TRBD1 | TRBJ1-1 | - | TRBV5-6
CASSYLRASGTYEQYF | TGTGCCAGCAGTTACCTAAGGGCTAGCGGGACCTACGAGCAGTACTTC | TRBD2 | TRBJ2-7 | - | TRBV6-5
CASSVASGVSGYTF | TGTGCCAGCAGTGTCGCTTCGGGGGTATCAGGCTACACCTTC | - | TRBJ1-2 | - | TRBV6-1
CASSDQGGSGNQPQHF | TGTGCCAGCAGTGACCAGGGCGGGAGTGGCAATCAGCCCCAGCATTTT | - | TRBJ1-5 | - | TRBV6-1
CASSPMGSTSGVYNEQFF | TGCGCCAGCAGCCCAATGGGGTCCACTAGCGGAGTATACAATGAGCAGTTCTTC | TRBD2 | TRBJ2-1 | - | TRBV5-1
CAWSVQPHRTGFEGGYTF | TGTGCCTGGAGTGTGCAGCCCCATCGGACAGGTTTTGAGGGTGGCTACACCTTC | TRBD1 | TRBJ1-2 | - | TRBV30
CATSREGVGGRGYNEQFF | TGTGCCACCAGCAGAGAGGGTGTAGGAGGTCGGGGCTACAATGAGCAGTTCTTC | - | TRBJ2-1 | - | TRBV15
CASSPKAGVYGELFF | TGTGCCAGCAGCCCTAAAGCGGGAGTATACGGGGAGCTGTTTTTT | TRBD2 | TRBJ2-2 | - | TRBV5-6
CASRQRDRVYGYTF | TGTGCCAGCAGACAGAGAGACAGGGTGTATGGCTACACCTTC | TRBD1 | TRBJ1-2 | - | TRBV5-6
CASRTGTGPGYGYTF | TGTGCCAGCAGGACGGGGACAGGGCCTGGCTATGGCTACACCTTC | TRBD1 | TRBJ1-2 | - | TRBV2
CASSIRPGPERGTEAFF | TGTGCCAGTAGTATAAGGCCTGGGCCTGAAAGGGGGACTGAAGCTTTCTTT | - | TRBJ1-1 | - | TRBV19
CASRRALQSSYEQYF | TGTGCTAGCAGGAGGGCCCTTCAGAGCTCCTACGAGCAGTACTTC | - | TRBJ2-7 | - | TRBV6-1
CASSLGQTNTEAFF | TGTGCCAGCAGCTTAGGGCAGACTAACACTGAAGCTTTCTTT | - | TRBJ1-1 | - | TRBV13
CASRYGRESNYGYTF | TGTGCCAGTAGGTACGGCAGGGAGTCTAACTATGGCTACACCTTC | - | TRBJ1-2 | - | TRBV19
CASSFYRDRRNQPQHF | TGTGCTAGCAGCTTTTACCGGGACAGGAGAAATCAGCCCCAGCATTTT | TRBD1 | TRBJ1-5 | - | TRBV7-7
CASSRTLYKSPEQFF | TGTGCCAGCAGTCGGACCCTCTACAAGTCCCCTGAGCAGTTCTTC | - | TRBJ2-1 | - | TRBV5-6
CASSLLGGPGRETQYF | TGTGCCAGCAGCTTATTGGGAGGGCCTGGACGAGAGACCCAGTACTTC | TRBD2 | TRBJ2-5 | - | TRBV11-2
CAWSIVEGNEKLFF | TGTGCCTGGAGTATCGTGGAGGGAAATGAAAAACTGTTTTTT | - | TRBJ1-4 | few | TRBV30
CASSLEVTVGTQYF | TGTGCCAGCAGCTTAGAGGTCACAGTGGGTACGCAGTATTTT | - | TRBJ2-3 | - | TRBV7-9
CATAWDSGNTIYF | TGCGCGACGGCTTGGGACTCTGGAAACACCATATATTTT | - | TRBJ1-3 | few | TRBV10-2
CASSLEGGLTEAFF | TGTGCCAGCAGCTTGGAAGGGGGGTTGACTGAAGCTTTCTTT | - | TRBJ1-1 | - | TRBV5-4
CASSPSGSYNEQFF | TGTGCCAGCAGTCCTAGCGGCTCCTACAATGAGCAGTTCTTC | TRBD2 | TRBJ2-1 | once | TRBV2
CASSFSSGYGNQPQHF | TGTGCCAGCAGCTTTTCCTCGGGTTATGGCAATCAGCCCCAGCATTTT | - | TRBJ1-5 | - | TRBV7-8
CASADFSGNTIYF | TGTGCCAGCGCAGACTTCTCTGGAAACACCATATATTTT | - | TRBJ1-3 | - | TRBV6-5
CASTYRVEKGYTF | TGTGCCAGCACCTACAGGGTCGAAAAAGGCTACACCTTC | - | TRBJ1-2 | few | TRBV6-1
CAISREGSYNEQFF | TGTGCCATCAGCCGGGAAGGCTCCTACAATGAGCAGTTCTTC | - | TRBJ2-1 | - | TRBV10-3
CASSLASGGETQYF | TGCGCCAGCAGCTTGGCTAGCGGGGGAGAGACCCAGTACTTC | TRBD2 | TRBJ2-5 | - | TRBV5-1
CASSLLGAIRSYEQYF | TGTGCCAGCAGTTTATTGGGGGCTATACGCTCCTACGAGCAGTACTTC | - | TRBJ2-7 | - | TRBV27
CASSQTGQAEKLFF | TGCGCCAGCAGCCAAACGGGACAGGCTGAAAAACTGTTTTTT | TRBD1 | TRBJ1-4 | - | TRBV4-1